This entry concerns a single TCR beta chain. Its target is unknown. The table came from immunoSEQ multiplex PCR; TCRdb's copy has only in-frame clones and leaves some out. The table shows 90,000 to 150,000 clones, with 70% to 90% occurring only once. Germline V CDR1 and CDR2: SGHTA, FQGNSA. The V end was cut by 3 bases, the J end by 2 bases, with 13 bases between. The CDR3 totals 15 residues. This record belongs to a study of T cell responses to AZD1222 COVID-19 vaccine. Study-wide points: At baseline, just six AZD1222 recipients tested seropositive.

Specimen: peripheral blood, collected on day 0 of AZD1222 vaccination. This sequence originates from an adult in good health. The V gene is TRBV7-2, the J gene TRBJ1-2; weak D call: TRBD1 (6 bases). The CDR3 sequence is CASSFLQGSNYGYTF. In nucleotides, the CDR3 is TGTGCCAGCAGCTTTTTACAGGGATCAAACTATGGCTACACCTTC. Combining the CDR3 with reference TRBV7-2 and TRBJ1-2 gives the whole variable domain GAGVSQSPSNKVTEKGKDVELRCDPISGHTALYWYRQSLGQGLEFLIYFQGNSAPDKSGLPSDRFSAERTGGSVSTLTIQRTQQEDSAVYLCASSFLQGSNYGYTFGSGTRLTVV.